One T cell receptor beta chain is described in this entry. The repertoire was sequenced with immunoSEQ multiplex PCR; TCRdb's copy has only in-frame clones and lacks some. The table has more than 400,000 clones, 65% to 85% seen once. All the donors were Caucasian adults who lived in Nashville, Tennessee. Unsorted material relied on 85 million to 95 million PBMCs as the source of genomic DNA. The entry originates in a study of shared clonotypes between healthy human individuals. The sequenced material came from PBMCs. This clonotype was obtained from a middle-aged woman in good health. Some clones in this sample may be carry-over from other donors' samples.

The CDR3 DNA sequence: TGTGCCAGCAGCCTTACGCGGGGCAATGAGCAGTTCTTC. It is translated as CASSLTRGNEQFF. The chain links TRBV7-7 to TRBJ2-1; a weak D match, TRBD2 (6 bases). V lost 5 bases to trimming and J lost 6 bases, with 11 bases between them. The CDR3 totals 13 residues. CDR1 and CDR2 (germline): SSHAT, FNYEAQ (reference sequence). Full variable domain (remainder filled in from reference TRBV7-7 and TRBJ2-1): GAGVSQSPRYKVTKRGQDVTLRCDPISSHATLYWYQQALGQGPEFLTYFNYEAQPDKSGLPSDRFSAERPEGSISTLTIQRTEQRDSAMYRCASSLTRGNEQFFGPGTRLTVL.